These T cell receptor beta chains were read from a single sample in a study of T-cell memory formation after mild COVID-19. TCRdb used MiXCR to reprocess the 5' RACE reads, holding one entry per CDR3 protein. The sample records 450,000 to 650,000 distinct CDR3 sequences, more than 15% being singletons. The sample consisted of PBMCs or a T cell subset sorted from them (not recorded which). The receptors here all came from an adult woman who had mild COVID-19 (a few samples of this study predate the infection). Cell type and time point are not known. CDR3s include the opening cysteine and the closing phenylalanine or tryptophan. The D gene is left open where the match is weak. The listing skips clone size in some rows; elsewhere it reads once, few, many or a size class.

clone_size j_call v_call d_call cdr3_aa cdr3_nt
few TRBJ2-7 TRBV5-1 NA CASSFSGAQAYEQYF TGCGCCAGCAGCTTCTCGGGAGCCCAAGCCTACGAGCAGTACTTC
few TRBJ2-5 TRBV25-1 NA CASSESPRDGSLPLGETQYF TGTGCCAGCAGTGAATCCCCCCGCGACGGTAGCTTACCCCTCGGGGAGACCCAGTACTTC
NA TRBJ2-5 TRBV24-1 TRBD1 CATSDTQGVETQYF TGTGCCACCAGTGATACCCAGGGGGTAGAGACCCAGTACTTC
NA TRBJ2-7 TRBV12-3/TRBV12-4 NA CASSLSPGTIYEQYF TGTGCCAGCAGTTTGTCGCCGGGGACAATCTACGAGCAGTACTTC
NA TRBJ1-1 TRBV20-1 NA CSAPKPGQAEAFF TGCAGTGCCCCGAAACCGGGACAAGCTGAAGCTTTCTTT
few TRBJ1-1 TRBV9 NA CASSVVTSNTEAFF TGTGCCAGCAGCGTAGTTACGTCTAACACTGAAGCTTTCTTT
NA TRBJ2-7 TRBV7-2 NA CASSPIGGSGYEQYF TGTGCCAGCAGCCCCATAGGAGGGAGTGGGTACGAGCAGTACTTC
few TRBJ2-1 TRBV11-2 NA CASSRNEQFF TGTGCCAGCAGCAGGAATGAGCAGTTCTTC
few TRBJ2-5 TRBV20-1 NA CSARVTGQETQYF TGCAGTGCTAGAGTAACAGGTCAAGAGACCCAGTACTTC
NA TRBJ2-5 TRBV29-1 NA CSVVPDSNQETQYF TGCAGCGTTGTCCCGGACAGCAACCAAGAGACCCAGTACTTC
few TRBJ2-2 TRBV24-1 TRBD1 CATSDFGDRGTGELFF TGTGCCACCAGTGATTTCGGGGACAGGGGAACCGGGGAGCTGTTTTTT
few TRBJ2-1 TRBV29-1 TRBD2 CSVGWTSGLSYNEQFF TGCAGCGTCGGCTGGACTAGCGGCCTCTCCTACAATGAGCAGTTCTTC
few TRBJ2-5 TRBV2 TRBD2 CASRMGLAVQETQYF TGTGCCAGCAGGATGGGACTAGCGGTTCAAGAGACCCAGTACTTC
NA TRBJ2-5 TRBV4-2 NA CASSQDVSRETQYF TGTGCCAGCAGCCAAGATGTTAGTCGGGAGACCCAGTACTTC
few TRBJ1-5 TRBV7-9 TRBD1 CASSFGTETNQPQHF TGTGCCAGCAGCTTCGGGACAGAGACCAATCAGCCCCAGCATTTT
NA TRBJ1-1 TRBV20-1 NA CSASRVLNTEAFF TGCAGTGCCTCTCGGGTTTTGAACACTGAAGCTTTCTTT
NA TRBJ2-1 TRBV29-1 TRBD2 CSVSTSGGTEQFF TGCAGCGTATCGACTAGCGGGGGAACTGAGCAGTTCTTC
few TRBJ1-5 TRBV20-1 NA CSASSINQRQHF TGCAGTGCTTCCTCCATAAATCAGCGCCAGCATTTT
NA TRBJ2-2 TRBV12-5 TRBD2 CASGLQYVGGSGATGELFF TGTGCTAGTGGTTTACAATATGTAGGCGGTAGCGGGGCCACCGGGGAGCTGTTTTTT
NA TRBJ2-1 TRBV5-1 NA CASSWFPGGDEQFF TGCGCCAGCAGCTGGTTCCCGGGTGGCGATGAGCAGTTCTTC
few TRBJ2-7 TRBV11-3 NA CASSSKLEQYF TGTGCCAGCAGCTCTAAACTCGAGCAGTACTTC
few TRBJ2-3 TRBV7-2 TRBD2 CASTTPLAGSTDTQYF TGTGCCAGCACCACCCCACTAGCGGGGAGCACAGATACGCAGTATTTT
NA TRBJ2-3 TRBV7-8 TRBD2 CASSSTSGYTDTQYF TGTGCCAGCAGCTCCACTAGCGGATACACAGATACGCAGTATTTT
NA TRBJ2-7 TRBV7-2 NA CASSPTSREQYF TGTGCCAGCAGCCCCACAAGTCGCGAGCAGTACTTC
few TRBJ2-1 TRBV4-1 TRBD1 CASSQPGQGKNEQFF TGCGCCAGCAGCCAGCCGGGACAGGGGAAGAATGAGCAGTTCTTC
many TRBJ1-1 TRBV5-5 NA CASSLVNTEAFF TGTGCCAGCAGCTTGGTGAACACTGAAGCTTTCTTT
NA TRBJ2-1 TRBV29-1 NA CSVRTEVNEQFF TGCAGCGTCAGGACTGAAGTCAATGAGCAGTTCTTC
NA TRBJ2-3 TRBV7-3 NA CASKPRGLSTDTQYF TGTGCCAGCAAACCCCGCGGCCTCAGCACAGATACGCAGTATTTT
few TRBJ1-2 TRBV12-3/TRBV12-4 NA CASSFWARGIGGYTF TGTGCCAGCAGTTTTTGGGCACGGGGAATAGGTGGCTACACCTTC
few TRBJ2-7 TRBV6-5 NA CASSRHSAEQYF TGTGCCAGCAGTCGCCATTCGGCCGAGCAGTACTTC
NA TRBJ1-5 TRBV5-5 TRBD1 CASSWTGGEGQPQHF TGTGCCAGCAGCTGGACAGGGGGCGAGGGTCAGCCCCAGCATTTT
few TRBJ2-1 TRBV7-3 TRBD2 CASSSRGARGEQFF TGTGCCAGCAGCTCGCGGGGGGCACGGGGTGAGCAGTTCTTC
few TRBJ1-2 TRBV24-1 NA CATSANYGYTF TGTGCCACCAGTGCAAACTATGGCTACACCTTC
NA TRBJ1-2 TRBV7-9 TRBD1 CASSTPSRDRGLSF TGTGCCAGCAGCACACCATCCCGGGACAGGGGACTCTCCTTC
few TRBJ2-1 TRBV5-1 TRBD1 CASSEPTGANEQFF TGCGCCAGCAGCGAGCCTACAGGGGCCAATGAGCAGTTCTTC
few TRBJ2-3 TRBV9 NA CASSVDSHTDTQYF TGTGCCAGCAGCGTAGACAGCCATACAGATACGCAGTATTTT
NA TRBJ2-5 TRBV29-1 TRBD1 CSVEGQGETDQYF TGCAGCGTTGAGGGACAGGGAGAGACGGACCAGTACTTC
NA TRBJ2-3 TRBV7-2 NA CASTADGGNTDTQYF TGTGCCAGCACCGCGGACGGAGGAAACACAGATACGCAGTATTTT
NA TRBJ2-2 TRBV6-5 NA CASRRGQATGELFF TGTGCCAGCAGGCGGGGGCAGGCCACCGGGGAGCTGTTTTTT
few TRBJ1-1 TRBV25-1 NA CASSDPRGRTNTEAFF TGTGCCAGCAGTGACCCCCGGGGACGGACGAACACTGAAGCTTTCTTT